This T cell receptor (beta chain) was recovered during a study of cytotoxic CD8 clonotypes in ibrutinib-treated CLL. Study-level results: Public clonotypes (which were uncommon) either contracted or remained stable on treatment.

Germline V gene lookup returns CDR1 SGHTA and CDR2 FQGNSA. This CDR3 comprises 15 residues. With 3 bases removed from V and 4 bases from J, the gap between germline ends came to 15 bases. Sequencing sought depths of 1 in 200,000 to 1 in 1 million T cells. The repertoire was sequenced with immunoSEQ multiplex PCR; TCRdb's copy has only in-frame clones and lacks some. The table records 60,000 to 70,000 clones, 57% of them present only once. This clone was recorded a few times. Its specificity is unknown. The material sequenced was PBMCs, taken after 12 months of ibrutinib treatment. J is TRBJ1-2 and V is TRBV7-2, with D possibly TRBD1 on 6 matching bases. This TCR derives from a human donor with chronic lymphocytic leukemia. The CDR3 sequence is CASSLVTGASYGYTF. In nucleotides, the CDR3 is TGTGCCAGCAGCTTGGTGACAGGAGCATCCTATGGCTACACCTTC.